This TCR beta chain was identified in a study of shared clonotypes between healthy human individuals. The data were produced by immunoSEQ multiplex PCR, yet TCRdb's version contains in-frame clones alone and is incomplete. Of fewer than 850,000 clones in the sample, roughly 88% were seen once. J gave up 10 bases and V 4 bases, and 16 bases lay outside the gene matches. This CDR3 is built from 15 residues. CDR1 is SGHRS and CDR2 is YFSETQ in the germline V gene. This TCR was recovered from a man in his late teens or twenties in good health. Some clones in this sample may be carry-over from other donors' samples. Sequencing was performed on memory CD8+ T cells from PBMCs. Subset reported: CD45RO+ cells pooled with CCR7-negative TemRA cells. This sequence joins TRBV5-1 and TRBJ1-1; 7 bases are a match to TRBD1. The CDR3 loop reads CASSGPMGTELRAFF. The CDR3 coding sequence is TGCGCCAGCAGCGGACCAATGGGGACAGAGCTACGAGCTTTCTTT.